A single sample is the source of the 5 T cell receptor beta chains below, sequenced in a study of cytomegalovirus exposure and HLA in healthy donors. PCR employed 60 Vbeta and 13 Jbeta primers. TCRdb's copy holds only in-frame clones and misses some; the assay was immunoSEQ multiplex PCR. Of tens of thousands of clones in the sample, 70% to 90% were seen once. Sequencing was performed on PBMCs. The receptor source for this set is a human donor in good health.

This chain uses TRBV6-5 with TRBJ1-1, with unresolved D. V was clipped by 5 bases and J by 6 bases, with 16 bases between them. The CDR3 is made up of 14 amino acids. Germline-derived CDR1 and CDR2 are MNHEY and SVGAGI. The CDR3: CASSDPGRGSEAFF. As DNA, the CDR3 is TGTGCCAGCAGTGACCCCGGACGGGGTTCTGAAGCTTTCTTT.

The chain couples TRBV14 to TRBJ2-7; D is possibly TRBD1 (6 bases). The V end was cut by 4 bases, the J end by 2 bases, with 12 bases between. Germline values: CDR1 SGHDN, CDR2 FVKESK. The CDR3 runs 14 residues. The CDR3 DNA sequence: TGTGCCAGCAGCCCCGGGACATACCCCTACGAGCAGTACTTC. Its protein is CASSPGTYPYEQYF.

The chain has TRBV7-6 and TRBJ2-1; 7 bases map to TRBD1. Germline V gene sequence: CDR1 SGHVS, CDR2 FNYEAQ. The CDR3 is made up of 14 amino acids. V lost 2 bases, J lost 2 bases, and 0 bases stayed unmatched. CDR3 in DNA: TGTGCCAGCAGCTTACAGGGGGCCTACAATGAGCAGTTCTTC. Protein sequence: CASSLQGAYNEQFF.

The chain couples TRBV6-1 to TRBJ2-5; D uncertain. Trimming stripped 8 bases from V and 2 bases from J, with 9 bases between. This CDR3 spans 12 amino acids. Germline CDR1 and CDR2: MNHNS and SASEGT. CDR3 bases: TGTGCCAGCGGCCTAGTACAAGAGACCCAGTACTTC. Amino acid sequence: CASGLVQETQYF.

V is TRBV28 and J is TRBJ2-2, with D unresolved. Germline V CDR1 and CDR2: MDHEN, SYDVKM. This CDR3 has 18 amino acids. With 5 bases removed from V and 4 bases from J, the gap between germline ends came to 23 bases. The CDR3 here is CASSLITMTRAGTGELFF. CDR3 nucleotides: TGTGCCAGCAGTCTTATCACCATGACACGAGCTGGCACCGGGGAGCTGTTTTTT.